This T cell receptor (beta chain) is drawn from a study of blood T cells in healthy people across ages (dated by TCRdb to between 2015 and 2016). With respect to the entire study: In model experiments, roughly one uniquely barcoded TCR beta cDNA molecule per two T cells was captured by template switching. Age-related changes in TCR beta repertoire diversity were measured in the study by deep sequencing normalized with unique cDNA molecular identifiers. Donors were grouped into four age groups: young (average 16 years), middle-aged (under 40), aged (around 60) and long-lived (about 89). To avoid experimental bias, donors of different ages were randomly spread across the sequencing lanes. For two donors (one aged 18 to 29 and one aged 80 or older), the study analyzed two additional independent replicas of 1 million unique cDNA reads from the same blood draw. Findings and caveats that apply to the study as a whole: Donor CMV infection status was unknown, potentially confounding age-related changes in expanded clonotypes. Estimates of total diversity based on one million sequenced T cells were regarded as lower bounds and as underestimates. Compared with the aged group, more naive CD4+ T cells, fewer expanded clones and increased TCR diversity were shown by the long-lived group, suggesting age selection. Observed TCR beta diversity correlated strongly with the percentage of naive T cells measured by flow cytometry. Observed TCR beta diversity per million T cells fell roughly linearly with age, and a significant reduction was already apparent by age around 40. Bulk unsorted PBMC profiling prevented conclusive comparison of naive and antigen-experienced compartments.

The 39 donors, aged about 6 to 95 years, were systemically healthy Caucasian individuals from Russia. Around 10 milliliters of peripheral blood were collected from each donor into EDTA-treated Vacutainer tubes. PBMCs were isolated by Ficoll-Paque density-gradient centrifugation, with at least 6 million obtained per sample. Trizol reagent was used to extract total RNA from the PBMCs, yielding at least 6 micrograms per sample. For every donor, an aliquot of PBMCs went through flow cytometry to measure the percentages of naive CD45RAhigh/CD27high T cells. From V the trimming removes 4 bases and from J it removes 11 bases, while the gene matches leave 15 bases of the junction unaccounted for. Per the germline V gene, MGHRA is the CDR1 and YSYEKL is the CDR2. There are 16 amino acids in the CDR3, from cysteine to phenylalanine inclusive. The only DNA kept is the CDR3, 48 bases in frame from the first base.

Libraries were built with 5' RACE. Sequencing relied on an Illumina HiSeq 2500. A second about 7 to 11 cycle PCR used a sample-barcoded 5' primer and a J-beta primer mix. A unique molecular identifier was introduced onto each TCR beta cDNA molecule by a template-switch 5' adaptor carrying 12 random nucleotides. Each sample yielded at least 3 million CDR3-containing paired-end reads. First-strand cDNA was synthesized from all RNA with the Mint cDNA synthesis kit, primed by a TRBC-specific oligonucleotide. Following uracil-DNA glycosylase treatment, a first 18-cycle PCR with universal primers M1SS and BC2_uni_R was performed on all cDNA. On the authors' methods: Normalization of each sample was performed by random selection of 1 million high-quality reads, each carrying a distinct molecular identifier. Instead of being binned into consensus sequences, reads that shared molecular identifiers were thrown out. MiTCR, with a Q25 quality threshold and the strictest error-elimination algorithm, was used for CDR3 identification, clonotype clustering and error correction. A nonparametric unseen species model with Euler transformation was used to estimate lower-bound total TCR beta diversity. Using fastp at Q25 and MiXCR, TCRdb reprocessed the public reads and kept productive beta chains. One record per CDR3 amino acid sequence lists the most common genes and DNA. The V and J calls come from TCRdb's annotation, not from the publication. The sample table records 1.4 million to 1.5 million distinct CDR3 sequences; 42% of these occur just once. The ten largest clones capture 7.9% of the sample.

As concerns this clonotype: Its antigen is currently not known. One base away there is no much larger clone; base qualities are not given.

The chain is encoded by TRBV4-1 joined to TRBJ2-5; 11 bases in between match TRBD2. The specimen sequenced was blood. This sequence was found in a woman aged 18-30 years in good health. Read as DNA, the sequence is TGCGCCAGCAGCCCTCGGACTAGCGGGTGGGGGAATGAGCAGTACTTC. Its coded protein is CASSPRTSGWGNEQYF.